The entry below describes one T cell receptor (beta chain). Antigen specificity is unknown. These data are taken from a study of T cell repertoires in cytomegalovirus infection. About the study: It can be stated that public TCR beta signatures indicated CMV infection as well as a matching HLA type.

Study-level findings and limits: Pooled public TCR beta family frequency picked out CMV carriers with the relevant HLA.

TCRdb reprocessed the reads with MiXCR, giving one entry per CDR3 protein. The table has hundreds of thousands of distinct CDR3 sequences, more than 20% seen once; the top ten hold 7% to 9%. The length of the CDR3 is 16 residues. V lost 3 bases and J lost 3; bases outside the gene matches: 3. The clonotype comes from a human donor in good health (CMV status not recorded). Some clones in this sample may be carry-over from other donors' samples. The V call is TRBV23-1, the J call TRBJ2-1; TRBD2 aligns across 12 bases. TRBV23-1 belongs to the ORF category, with a function that is uncertain. The sample taken for sequencing was CD8+ T cells from PBMCs. DNA of the CDR3: TGCGCCAGCAGTCAGCAGACTAGCGGGGGCTACAATGAGCAGTTCTTC. Translating it yields CASSQQTSGGYNEQFF.